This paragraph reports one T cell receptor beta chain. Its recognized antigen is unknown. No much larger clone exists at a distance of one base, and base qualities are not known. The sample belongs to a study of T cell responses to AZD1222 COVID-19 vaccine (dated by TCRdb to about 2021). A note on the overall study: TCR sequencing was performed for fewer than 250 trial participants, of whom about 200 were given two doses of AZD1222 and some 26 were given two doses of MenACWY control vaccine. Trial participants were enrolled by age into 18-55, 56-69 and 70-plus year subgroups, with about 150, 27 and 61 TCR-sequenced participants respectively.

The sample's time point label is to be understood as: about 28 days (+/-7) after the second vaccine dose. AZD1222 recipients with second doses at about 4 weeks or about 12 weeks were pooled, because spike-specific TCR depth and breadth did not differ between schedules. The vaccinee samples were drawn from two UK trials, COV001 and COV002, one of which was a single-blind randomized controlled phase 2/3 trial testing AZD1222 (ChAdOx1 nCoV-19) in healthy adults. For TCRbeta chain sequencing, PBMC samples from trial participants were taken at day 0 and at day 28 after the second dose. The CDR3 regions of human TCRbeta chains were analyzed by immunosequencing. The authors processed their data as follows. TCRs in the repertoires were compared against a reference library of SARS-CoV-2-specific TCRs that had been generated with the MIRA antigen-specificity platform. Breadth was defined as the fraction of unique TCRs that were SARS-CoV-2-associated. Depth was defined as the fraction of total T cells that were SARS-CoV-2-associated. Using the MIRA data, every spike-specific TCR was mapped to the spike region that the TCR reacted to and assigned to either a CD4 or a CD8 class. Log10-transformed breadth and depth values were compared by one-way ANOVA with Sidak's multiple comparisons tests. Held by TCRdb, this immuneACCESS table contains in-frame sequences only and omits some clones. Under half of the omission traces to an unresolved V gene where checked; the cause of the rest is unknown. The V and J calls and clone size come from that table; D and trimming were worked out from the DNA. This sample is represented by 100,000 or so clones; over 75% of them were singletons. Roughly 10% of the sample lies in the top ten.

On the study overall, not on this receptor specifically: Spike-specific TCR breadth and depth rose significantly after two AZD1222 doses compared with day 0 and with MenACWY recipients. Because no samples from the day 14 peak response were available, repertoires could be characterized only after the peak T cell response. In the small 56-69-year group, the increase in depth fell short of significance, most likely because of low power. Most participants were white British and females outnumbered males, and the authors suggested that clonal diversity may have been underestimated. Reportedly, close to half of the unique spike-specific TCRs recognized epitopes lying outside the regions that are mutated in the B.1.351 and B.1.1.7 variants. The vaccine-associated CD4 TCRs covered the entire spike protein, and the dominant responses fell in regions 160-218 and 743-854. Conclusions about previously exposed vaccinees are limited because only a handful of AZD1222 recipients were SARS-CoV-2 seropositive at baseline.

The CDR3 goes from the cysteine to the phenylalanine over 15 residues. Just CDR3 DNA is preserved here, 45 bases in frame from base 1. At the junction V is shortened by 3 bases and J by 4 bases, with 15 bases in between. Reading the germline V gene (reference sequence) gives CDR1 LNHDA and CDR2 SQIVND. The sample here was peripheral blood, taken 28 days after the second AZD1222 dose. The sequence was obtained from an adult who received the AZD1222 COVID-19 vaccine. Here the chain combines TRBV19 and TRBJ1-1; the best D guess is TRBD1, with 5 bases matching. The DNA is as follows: TGTGCCAGTAGTATTTTGGGGGGGGAGGGCACTGAAGCTTTCTTT. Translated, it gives CASSILGGEGTEAFF.